This T cell receptor beta chain came from a study of T cell repertoires in cytomegalovirus infection. Study information: As its CMV epitopes, the study selected recently identified HLA-C-restricted and well-studied HLA-B-restricted targets. Based on public TCR beta signatures, there were indications of CMV infection and of a matching HLA type. Whole-study findings and limits: Individuals carrying CMV plus the relevant HLA were identified by cumulative frequency of public TCR beta families. CMV-specific TCR beta clonotypes restricted by HLA-C dominated the ex vivo response.

MiXCR, applied by TCRdb to the reads, yields one record per CDR3 protein. This sample has some 310,000 distinct CDR3 sequences, with more than 20% found just once. At least ten counts were recorded for this clonotype. Antigen specificity is unknown. Looked up from germline, CDR1 is MNHEY and CDR2 is SMNVEV (reference sequence). V dropped 5 bases and J dropped 4; count of bases not matched to a gene: 10. The length of the CDR3 is 15 residues. This sequence originates from a human donor in good health (CMV status not recorded). Some clones in this sample may be carry-over from other donors' samples. Sequencing used cultured PBMCs, obtained from culture after CMV antigen stimulation. This chain joins TRBV27 and TRBJ1-2, with 7 bases identical to TRBD1. Here the CDR3 reads CASSPGQARPYGYTF. The CDR3 DNA sequence: TGTGCCAGCAGTCCCGGACAGGCTCGCCCCTATGGCTACACCTTC.